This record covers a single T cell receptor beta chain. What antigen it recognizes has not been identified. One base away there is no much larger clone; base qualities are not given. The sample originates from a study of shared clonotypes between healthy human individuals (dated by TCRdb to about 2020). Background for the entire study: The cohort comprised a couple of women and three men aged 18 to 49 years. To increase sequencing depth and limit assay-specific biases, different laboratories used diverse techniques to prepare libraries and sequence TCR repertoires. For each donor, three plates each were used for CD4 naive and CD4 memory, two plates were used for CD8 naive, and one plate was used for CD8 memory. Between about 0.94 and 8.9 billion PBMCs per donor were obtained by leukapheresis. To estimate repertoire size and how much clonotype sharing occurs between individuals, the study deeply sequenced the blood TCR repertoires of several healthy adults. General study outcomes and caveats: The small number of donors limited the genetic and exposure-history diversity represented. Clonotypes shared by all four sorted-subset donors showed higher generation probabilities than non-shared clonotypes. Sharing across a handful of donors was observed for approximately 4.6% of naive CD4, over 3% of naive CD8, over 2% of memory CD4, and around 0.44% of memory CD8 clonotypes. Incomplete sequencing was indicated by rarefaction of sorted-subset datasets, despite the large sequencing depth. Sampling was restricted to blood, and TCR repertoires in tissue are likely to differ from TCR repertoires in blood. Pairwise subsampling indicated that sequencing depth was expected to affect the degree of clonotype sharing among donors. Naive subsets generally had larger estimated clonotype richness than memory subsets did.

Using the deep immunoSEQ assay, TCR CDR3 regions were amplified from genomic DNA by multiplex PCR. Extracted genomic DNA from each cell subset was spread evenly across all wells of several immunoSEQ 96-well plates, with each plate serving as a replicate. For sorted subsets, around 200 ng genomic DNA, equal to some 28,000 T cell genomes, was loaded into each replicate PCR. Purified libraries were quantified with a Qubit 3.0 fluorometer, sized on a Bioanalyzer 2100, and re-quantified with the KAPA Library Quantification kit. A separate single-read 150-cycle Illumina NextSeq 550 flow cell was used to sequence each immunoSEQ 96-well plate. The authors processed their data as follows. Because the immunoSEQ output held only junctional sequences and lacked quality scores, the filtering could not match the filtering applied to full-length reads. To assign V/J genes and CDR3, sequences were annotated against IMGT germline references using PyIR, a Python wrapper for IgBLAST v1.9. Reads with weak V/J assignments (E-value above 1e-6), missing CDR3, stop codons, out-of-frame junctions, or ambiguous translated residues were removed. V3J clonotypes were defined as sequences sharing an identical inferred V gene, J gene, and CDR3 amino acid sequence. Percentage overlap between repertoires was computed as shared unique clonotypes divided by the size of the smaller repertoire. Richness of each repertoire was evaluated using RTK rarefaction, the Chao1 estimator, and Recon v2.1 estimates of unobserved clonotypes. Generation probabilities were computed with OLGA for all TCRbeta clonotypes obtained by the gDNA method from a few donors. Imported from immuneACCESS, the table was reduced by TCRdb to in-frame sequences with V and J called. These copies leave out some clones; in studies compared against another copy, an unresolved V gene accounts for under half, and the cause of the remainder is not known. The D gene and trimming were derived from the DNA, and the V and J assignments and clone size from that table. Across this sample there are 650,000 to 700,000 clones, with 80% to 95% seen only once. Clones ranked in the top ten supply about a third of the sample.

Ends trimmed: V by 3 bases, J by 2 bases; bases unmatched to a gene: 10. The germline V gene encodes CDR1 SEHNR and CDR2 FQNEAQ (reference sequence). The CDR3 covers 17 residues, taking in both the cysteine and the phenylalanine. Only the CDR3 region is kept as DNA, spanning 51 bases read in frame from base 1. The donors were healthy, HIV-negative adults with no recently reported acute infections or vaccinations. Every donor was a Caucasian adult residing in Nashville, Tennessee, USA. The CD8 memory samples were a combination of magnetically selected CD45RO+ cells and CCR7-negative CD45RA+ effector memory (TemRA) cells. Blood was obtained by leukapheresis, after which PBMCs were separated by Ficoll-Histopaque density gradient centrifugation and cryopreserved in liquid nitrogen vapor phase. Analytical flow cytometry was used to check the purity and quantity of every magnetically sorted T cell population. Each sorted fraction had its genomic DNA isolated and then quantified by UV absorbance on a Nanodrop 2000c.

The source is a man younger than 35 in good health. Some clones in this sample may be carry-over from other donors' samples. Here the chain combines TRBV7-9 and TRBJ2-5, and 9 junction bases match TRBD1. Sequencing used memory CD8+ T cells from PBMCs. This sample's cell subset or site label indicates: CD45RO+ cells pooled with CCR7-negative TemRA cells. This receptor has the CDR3 CASSFTGTGRGQETQYF. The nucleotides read TGTGCCAGCAGCTTTACCGGGACAGGGAGAGGGCAAGAGACCCAGTACTTC.